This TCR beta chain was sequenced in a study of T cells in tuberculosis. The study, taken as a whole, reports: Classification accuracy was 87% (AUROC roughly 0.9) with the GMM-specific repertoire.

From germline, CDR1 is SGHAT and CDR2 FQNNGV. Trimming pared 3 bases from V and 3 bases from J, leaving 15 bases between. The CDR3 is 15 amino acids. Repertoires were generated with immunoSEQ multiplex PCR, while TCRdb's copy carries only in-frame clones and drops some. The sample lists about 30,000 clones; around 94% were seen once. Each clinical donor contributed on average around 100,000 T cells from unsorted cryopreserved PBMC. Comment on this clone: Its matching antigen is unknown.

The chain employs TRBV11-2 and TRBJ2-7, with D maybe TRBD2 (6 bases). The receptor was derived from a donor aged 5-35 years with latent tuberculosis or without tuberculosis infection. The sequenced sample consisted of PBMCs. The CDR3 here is CASSFLRGLGYEQYF. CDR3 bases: TGTGCCAGCAGCTTTCTGCGGGGTTTGGGCTACGAGCAGTACTTC.